What follows is one T cell receptor (beta chain) and its context. What it binds is unknown. TCRalpha along with TCRbeta cDNA was subjected to two nested PCRs lasting roughly 17 and 9 cycles. TCRdb reprocessed the 5' RACE reads and keeps a single row for each CDR3 protein, giving no DNA. The sample data list a few hundred thousand distinct CDR3 sequences. The data originate from a study of monozygotic twins with inflammatory bowel disease. General observations from the study: IBD patients shared fewer clonotypes with others than healthy twins, especially with disease activity.

Phlebotomy per donor yielded a single 2.5 ml blood sample. Sample: blood. This sequence originates from a human donor with ulcerative colitis or Crohn's disease, or a healthy co-twin of an affected twin (not recorded which).

CDR3 sequence: CATSRDRSSAYGYTF. The V and J genes are TRBV15 and TRBJ1-2. This CDR3 has 15 residues. Germline V lookup: CDR1 LNHNV, CDR2 YYDKDF (reference sequence).